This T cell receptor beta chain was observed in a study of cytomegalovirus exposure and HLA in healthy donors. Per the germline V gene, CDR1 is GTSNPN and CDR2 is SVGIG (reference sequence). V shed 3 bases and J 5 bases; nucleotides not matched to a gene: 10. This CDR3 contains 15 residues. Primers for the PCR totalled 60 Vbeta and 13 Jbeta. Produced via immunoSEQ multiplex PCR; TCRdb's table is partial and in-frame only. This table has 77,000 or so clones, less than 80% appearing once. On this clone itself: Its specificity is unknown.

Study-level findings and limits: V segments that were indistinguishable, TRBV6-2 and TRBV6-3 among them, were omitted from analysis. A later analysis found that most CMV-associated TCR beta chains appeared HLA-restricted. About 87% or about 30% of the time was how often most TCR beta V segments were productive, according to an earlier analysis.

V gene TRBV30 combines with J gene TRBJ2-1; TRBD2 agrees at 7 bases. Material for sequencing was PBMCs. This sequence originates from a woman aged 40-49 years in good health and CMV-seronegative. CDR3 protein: CAWRWGGKIHNEQFF. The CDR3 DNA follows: TGTGCCTGGAGATGGGGGGGGAAGATCCACAATGAGCAGTTCTTC.